These 14 T cell receptor beta chains share one sample of origin, sequenced in a study of cytomegalovirus exposure and HLA in healthy donors. PCR employed 60 Vbeta and 13 Jbeta primers. Measured with immunoSEQ multiplex PCR; TCRdb has only the in-frame clones, and not every one. The data contain 90,000 to 110,000 clones, 69% of them singletons. The sequenced material came from PBMCs. All receptors come from a man in his thirties or forties in good health and CMV-seronegative.

This chain links TRBV15 with TRBJ2-5; 9 nucleotides match TRBD1. Germline V gene lookup returns CDR1 LNHNV and CDR2 YYDKDF (reference sequence). The CDR3 loop spans 15 amino acids. Trimming took 4 bases from V and 5 from J; bases not matched to a gene: 8. The CDR3: CATSTNRQGGETQYF. CDR3 nucleotide sequence: TGTGCCACCAGCACCAATAGACAGGGGGGGGAGACCCAGTACTTC.

V and J are TRBV9 and TRBJ1-2, with D perhaps TRBD1 (5 bases). Germline V gene data show CDR1 as SGDLS and CDR2 as YYNGEE. V lost 0 bases, J lost 3 bases, and 12 bases lay in between. CDR3 length equals 15 residues. This chain's CDR3 is CASSVAWQGDYGYTF. The CDR3 DNA is TGTGCCAGCAGCGTAGCTTGGCAGGGTGACTATGGCTACACCTTC.

This clone has just a few counts. This rearrangement joins TRBV5-1 to TRBJ2-5, with TRBD2 as a possible D gene (5 bases). The J call may be in error: the DNA end matches TRBJ2-7 better. CDR1 SGHRS and CDR2 YFSETQ come from the germline V gene. CDR3 length equals 14 residues. The CDR3 region is CASSAGVHSYEQYF. The CDR3 nucleotides are TGCGCCAGCAGCGCCGGGGTACACTCCTACGAGCAGTACTTC.

This chain links TRBV4-3 with TRBJ1-5; D is unclear. The CDR3 extends over 16 amino acids. The ends were cut back, 0 bases at V and 4 bases at J, with 13 bases in the middle. Germline CDR1 and CDR2: LGHNA and YSLEER. The chain's CDR3 is CASSQDWGEINQPQHF. CDR3 coding DNA: TGCGCCAGCAGCCAAGATTGGGGAGAAATTAATCAGCCCCAGCATTTT.

The chain couples TRBV7-2 to TRBJ1-1, with D perhaps TRBD1 (6 bases). Between the trimmed V and J ends, which lost 4 bases and 4 bases, there was a span of 16 bases. The CDR3 extends over 15 amino acids. Germline assignment: CDR1 SGHTA and CDR2 FQGNSA. The CDR3 is CASSSKTGLSTEAFF. The DNA for the CDR3 is TGTGCCAGCAGCTCCAAAACAGGGTTGAGCACTGAAGCTTTCTTT.

Only a few counts were recorded for this clone. J is TRBJ2-2 and V is TRBV25-1, with D possibly TRBD1 on 6 matching bases. Trimming cost V 4 bases and J 3 bases, with 15 bases left between them. Germline loops: CDR1 MGHDK, CDR2 SYGVNS. The length of the CDR3 is 16 residues. CDR3 sequence (DNA): TGTGCCAGCAGTGGGGGTGGGGGCGCGGACACCGGGGAGCTGTTTTTT. Translated: CASSGGGGADTGELFF.

This sequence joins TRBV5-1 and TRBJ2-5; 9 bases fit TRBD1. The J call could be wrong; TRBJ2-7 is a better fit for the DNA end. Per germline, CDR1 SGHRS and CDR2 YFSETQ. The CDR3 is 18 residues long. The CDR3 reads CASSFKLQGAAYSYEQYF. The DNA for the CDR3 is TGCGCCAGCAGCTTTAAACTACAGGGGGCGGCATACTCCTACGAGCAGTACTTC.

This clone was seen a few times. The V call is TRBV13, the J call TRBJ2-3, with D uncertain. Trimming stripped 3 bases from V and 4 bases from J, with 8 bases between. This CDR3 contains 13 residues. CDR1 is PRHDT and CDR2 is FYEKMQ in the germline V gene (reference sequence). CDR3 in amino acids: CASSFQNADTQYF. The CDR3 coding sequence is TGTGCCAGCAGCTTCCAGAATGCAGATACGCAGTATTTT. Full variable domain (outside the CDR3, taken from reference TRBV13 and TRBJ2-3): AAGVIQSPRHLIKEKRETATLKCYPIPRHDTVYWYQQGPGQDPQFLISFYEKMQSDKGSIPDRFSAQQFSDYHSELNMSSLELGDSALYFCASSFQNADTQYFGPGTRLTVL.

This chain links TRBV20-1 with TRBJ2-5; tentative D call: TRBD2 (5 bases). In germline, CDR1 is DFQATT, CDR2 SNEGSKA (reference sequence). This CDR3 has 11 residues. The V and J ends lost 3 bases and 3 bases respectively, with 5 bases between them. The CDR3 loop reads CSASGKETQYF. CDR3 DNA sequence: TGCAGTGCTAGCGGGAAAGAGACCCAGTACTTC.

The V and J genes are TRBV19 and TRBJ1-1, with no clear D. Germline CDR1 is LNHDA and CDR2 is SQIVND (reference sequence). The V end was cut by 5 bases, the J end by 6 bases, with 13 bases between. CDR3 length: 13 amino acids. CDR3 sequence: CASSPAGSPEAFF. The DNA for the CDR3 is TGTGCCAGTAGTCCTGCAGGATCCCCTGAAGCTTTCTTT.

The CDR3 loop is CASSPNDRGGYSPLHF. For the CDR3, the DNA is TGTGCCAGCAGCCCTAATGACAGGGGGGGTTATTCACCCCTCCACTTT. This chain connects TRBV9 to TRBJ1-6; 9 nucleotides agree with TRBD1. V shed 4 bases and J 8 bases; nucleotides not matched to a gene: 10. The CDR3 spans 16 residues. The germline gives CDR1 SGDLS, CDR2 YYNGEE.

This clone was seen a handful of times. The gene calls are TRBV2 and TRBJ1-2; D ambiguous. V shed 5 bases and J shed 6 bases, with 16 bases lying between them. CDR1 and CDR2 (germline): SNHLY, FYNNEI. This CDR3 is built from 14 residues. This chain's CDR3 is CASSRARGLDGYTF. In DNA, the CDR3 is TGTGCCAGCAGTAGGGCGCGGGGTTTGGATGGCTACACCTTC.

This chain joins TRBV19 and TRBJ1-5, with D tentatively TRBD1 (5 bases). CDR1 is LNHDA and CDR2 is SQIVND in the germline V gene (reference sequence). The CDR3 loop spans 15 amino acids. Trimming pared 2 bases from V and 0 bases from J, leaving 8 bases between. The CDR3 loop reads CASSIQGYSNQPQHF. CDR3 DNA: TGTGCCAGTAGTATACAGGGATATAGCAATCAGCCCCAGCATTTT.

This rearrangement joins TRBV19 to TRBJ2-1, with D possibly matching TRBD1 (6 bases). V was shortened by 6 bases and J by 3 bases, with 15 bases between the two germline ends. This CDR3 is 15 amino acids long. Germline CDR1 is LNHDA and CDR2 is SQIVND (reference sequence). CDR3 coding DNA: TGTGCCAGTAGGTCTGGCCAGGGGATCTACAATGAGCAGTTCTTC. This codes for CASRSGQGIYNEQFF.